The entry below gives a single TCR beta chain sequence along with its context. Germline CDR1 SGHRS, CDR2 YFSETQ. V lost 1 base and J lost 11; bases outside the gene matches: 10. The CDR3 sequence is 14 residues long. The data are from a study of T cell changes during pregnancy in multiple sclerosis. Sequencing used immunoSEQ multiplex PCR; TCRdb keeps in-frame clones, though not all of them. In the table there are 35,000 to 55,000 clones, roughly 91% of which are singletons. The source was CD8+ T cells from peripheral blood mononuclear cells, collected after pregnancy. The origin of this receptor is a female donor in good health, enrolled as a control in a pregnancy study. The genes are TRBV5-1 and TRBJ1-1; the match to TRBD1 covers 8 bases. CDR3 sequence (DNA): TGCGCCAGCAGCTTGAGACAGGGGCGGATAGAGGCTTTCTTT. Amino acid sequence: CASSLRQGRIEAFF.